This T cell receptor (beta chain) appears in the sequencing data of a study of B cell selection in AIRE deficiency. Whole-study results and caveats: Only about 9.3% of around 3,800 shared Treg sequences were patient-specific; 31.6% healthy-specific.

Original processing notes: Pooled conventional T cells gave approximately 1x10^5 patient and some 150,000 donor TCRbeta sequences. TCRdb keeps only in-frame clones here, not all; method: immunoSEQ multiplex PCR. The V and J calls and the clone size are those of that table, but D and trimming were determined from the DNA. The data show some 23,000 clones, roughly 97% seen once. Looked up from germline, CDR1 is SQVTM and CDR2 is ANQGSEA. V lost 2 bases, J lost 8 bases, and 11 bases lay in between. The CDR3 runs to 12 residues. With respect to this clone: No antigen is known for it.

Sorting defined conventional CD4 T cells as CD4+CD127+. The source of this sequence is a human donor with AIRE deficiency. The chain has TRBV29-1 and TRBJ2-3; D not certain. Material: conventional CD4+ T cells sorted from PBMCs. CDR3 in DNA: TGCAGCGTTGAACTTATTGGGTTTACGCAGTATTTT. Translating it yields CSVELIGFTQYF.